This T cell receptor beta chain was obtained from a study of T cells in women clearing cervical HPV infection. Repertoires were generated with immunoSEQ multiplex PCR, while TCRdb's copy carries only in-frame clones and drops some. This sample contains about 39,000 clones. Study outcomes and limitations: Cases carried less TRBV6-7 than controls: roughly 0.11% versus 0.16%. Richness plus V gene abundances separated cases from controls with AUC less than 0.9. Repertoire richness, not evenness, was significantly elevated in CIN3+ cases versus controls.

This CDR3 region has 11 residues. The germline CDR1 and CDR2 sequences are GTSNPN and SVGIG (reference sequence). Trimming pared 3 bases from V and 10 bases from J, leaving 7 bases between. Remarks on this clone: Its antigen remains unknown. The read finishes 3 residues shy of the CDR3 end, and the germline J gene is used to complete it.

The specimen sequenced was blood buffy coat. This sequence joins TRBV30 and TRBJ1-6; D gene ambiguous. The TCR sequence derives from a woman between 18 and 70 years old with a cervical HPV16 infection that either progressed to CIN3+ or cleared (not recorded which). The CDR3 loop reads CAWRRGSPLHF. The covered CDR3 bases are TGTGCCTGGAGGCGGGGATCACCC.